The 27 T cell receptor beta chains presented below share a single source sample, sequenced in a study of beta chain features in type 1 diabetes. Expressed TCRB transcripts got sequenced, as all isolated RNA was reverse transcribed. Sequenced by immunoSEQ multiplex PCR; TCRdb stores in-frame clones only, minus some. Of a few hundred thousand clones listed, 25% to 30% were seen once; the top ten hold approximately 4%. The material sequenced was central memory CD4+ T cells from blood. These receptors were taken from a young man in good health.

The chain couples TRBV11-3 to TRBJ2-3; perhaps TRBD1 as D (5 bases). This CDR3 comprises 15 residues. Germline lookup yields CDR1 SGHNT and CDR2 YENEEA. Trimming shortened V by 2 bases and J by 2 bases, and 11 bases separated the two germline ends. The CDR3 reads CASSLQGVPTDTQYF. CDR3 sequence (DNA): TGTGCCAGCAGCTTACAAGGGGTACCCACAGATACGCAGTATTTT.

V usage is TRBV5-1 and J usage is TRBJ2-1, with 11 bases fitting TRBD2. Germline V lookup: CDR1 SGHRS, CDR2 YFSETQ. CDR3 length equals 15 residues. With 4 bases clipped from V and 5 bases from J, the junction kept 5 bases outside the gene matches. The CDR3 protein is CASSTTSGGHNEQFF. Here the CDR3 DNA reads TGCGCCAGCAGCACCACTAGCGGGGGTCACAATGAGCAGTTCTTC. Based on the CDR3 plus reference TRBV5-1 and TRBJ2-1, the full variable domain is KAGVTQTPRYLIKTRGQQVTLSCSPISGHRSVSWYQQTPGQGLQFLFEYFSETQRNKGNFPGRFSGRQFSNSRSEMNVSTLELGDSALYLCASSTTSGGHNEQFFGPGTRLTVL.

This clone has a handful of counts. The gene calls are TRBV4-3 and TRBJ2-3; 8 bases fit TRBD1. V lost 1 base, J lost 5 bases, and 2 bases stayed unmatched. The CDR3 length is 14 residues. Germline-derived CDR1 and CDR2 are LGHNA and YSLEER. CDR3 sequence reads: CASSQGQGLDTQYF. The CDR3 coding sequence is TGCGCCAGCAGCCAAGGACAGGGGTTAGATACGCAGTATTTT.

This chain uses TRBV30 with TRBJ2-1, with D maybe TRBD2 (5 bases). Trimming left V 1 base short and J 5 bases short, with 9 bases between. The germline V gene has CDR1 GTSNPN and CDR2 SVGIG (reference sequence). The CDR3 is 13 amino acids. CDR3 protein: CAWSGVGNNEQFF. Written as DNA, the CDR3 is TGTGCCTGGAGTGGAGTCGGGAACAATGAGCAGTTCTTC.

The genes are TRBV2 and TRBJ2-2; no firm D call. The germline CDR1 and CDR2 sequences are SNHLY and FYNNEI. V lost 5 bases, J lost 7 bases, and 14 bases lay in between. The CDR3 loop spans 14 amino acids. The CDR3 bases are TGTGCCAGCAGTAAAACGGATGGAATCGGGGAGCTGTTTTTT. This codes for CASSKTDGIGELFF.

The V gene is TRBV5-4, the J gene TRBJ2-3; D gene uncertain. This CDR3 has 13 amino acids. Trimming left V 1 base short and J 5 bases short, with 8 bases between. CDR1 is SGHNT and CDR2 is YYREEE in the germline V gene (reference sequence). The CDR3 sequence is CASSLYDGDTQYF. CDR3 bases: TGTGCCAGCAGCTTGTATGACGGAGATACGCAGTATTTT.

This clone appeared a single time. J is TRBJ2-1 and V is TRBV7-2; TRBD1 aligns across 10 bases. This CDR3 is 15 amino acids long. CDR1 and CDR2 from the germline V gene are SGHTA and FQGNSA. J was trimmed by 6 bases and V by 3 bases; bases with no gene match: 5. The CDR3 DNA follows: TGTGCCAGCAGCTTCTCCGGGACAGGGGCCAATGAGCAGTTCTTC. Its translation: CASSFSGTGANEQFF.

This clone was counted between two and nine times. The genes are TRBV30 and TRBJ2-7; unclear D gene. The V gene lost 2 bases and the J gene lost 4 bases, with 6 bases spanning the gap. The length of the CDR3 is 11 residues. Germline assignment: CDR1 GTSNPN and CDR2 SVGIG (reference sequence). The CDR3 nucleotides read TGTGCCTGGAGTTCCCGGTACGAGCAGTACTTC. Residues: CAWSSRYEQYF.

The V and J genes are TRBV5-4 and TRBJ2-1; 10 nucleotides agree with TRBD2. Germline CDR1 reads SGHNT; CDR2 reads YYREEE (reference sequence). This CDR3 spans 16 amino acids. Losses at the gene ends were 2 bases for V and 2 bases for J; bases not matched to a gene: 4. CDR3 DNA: TGTGCCAGCAGCTTACTCAGCGGGGGGGCCTACAATGAGCAGTTCTTC. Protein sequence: CASSLLSGGAYNEQFF. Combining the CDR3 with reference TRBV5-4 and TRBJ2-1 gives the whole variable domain ETGVTQSPTHLIKTRGQQVTLRCSSQSGHNTVSWYQQALGQGPQFIFQYYREEENGRGNFPPRFSGLQFPNYSSELNVNALELDDSALYLCASSLLSGGAYNEQFFGPGTRLTVL.

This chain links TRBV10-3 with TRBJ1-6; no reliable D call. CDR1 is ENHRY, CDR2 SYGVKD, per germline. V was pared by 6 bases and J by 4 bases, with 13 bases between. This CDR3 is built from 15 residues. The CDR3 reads CAIRNPGTYNSPLHF. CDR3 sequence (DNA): TGTGCCATCAGGAATCCGGGCACTTATAATTCACCCCTCCACTTT.

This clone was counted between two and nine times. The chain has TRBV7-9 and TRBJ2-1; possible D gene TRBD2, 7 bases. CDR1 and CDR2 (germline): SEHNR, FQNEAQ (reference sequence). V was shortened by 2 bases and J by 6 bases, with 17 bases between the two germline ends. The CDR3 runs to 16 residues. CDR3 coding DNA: TGTGCCAGCAGCTTATTTCCTCGGGGGGCAAGCAATGAGCAGTTCTTC. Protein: CASSLFPRGASNEQFF.

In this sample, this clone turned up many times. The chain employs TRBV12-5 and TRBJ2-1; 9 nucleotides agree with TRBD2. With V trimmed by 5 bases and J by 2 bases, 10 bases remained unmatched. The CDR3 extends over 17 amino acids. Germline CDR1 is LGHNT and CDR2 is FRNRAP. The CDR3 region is CASGPPFLAGTYNEQFF. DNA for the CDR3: TGTGCTAGTGGTCCACCATTTCTAGCGGGGACCTACAATGAGCAGTTCTTC.

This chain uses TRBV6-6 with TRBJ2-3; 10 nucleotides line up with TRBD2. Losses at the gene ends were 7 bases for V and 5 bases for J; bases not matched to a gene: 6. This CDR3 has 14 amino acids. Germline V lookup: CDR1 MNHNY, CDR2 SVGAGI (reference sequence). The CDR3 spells CASNLAGVRDTQYF. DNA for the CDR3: TGTGCCAGCAACCTAGCGGGGGTGAGAGATACGCAGTATTTT.

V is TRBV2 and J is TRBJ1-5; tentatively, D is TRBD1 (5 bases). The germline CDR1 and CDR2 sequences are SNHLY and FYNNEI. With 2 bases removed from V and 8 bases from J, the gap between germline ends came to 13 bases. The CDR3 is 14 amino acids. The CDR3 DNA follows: TGTGCCAGCAGTGAAAAGCAGGGCGCCGAGCCCCAGCATTTT. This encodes CASSEKQGAEPQHF.

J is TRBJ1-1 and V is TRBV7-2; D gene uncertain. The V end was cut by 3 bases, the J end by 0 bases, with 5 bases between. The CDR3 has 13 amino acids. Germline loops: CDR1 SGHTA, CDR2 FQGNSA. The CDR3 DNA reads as TGTGCCAGCAGCTTCAAAGTGAACACTGAAGCTTTCTTT. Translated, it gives CASSFKVNTEAFF.

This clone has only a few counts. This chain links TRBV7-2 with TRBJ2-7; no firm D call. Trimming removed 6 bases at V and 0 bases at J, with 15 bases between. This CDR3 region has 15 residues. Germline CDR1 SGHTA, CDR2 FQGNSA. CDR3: CASSISSSSSYEQYF. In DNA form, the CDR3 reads TGTGCCAGCAGTATTTCTTCTTCTAGCTCCTACGAGCAGTACTTC.

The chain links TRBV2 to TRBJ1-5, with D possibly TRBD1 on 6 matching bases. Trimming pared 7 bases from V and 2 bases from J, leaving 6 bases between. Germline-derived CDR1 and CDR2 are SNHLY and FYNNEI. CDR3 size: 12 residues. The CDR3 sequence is CASKGGNQPQHF. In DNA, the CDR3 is TGTGCCAGCAAGGGGGGCAATCAGCCCCAGCATTTT.

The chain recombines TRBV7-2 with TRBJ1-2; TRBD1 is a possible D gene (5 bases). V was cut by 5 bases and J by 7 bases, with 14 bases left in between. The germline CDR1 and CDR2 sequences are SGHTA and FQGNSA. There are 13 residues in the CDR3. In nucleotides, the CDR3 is TGTGCCAGCAGCCGTTCCGGGCAGGGTGGCTACACCTTC. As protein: CASSRSGQGGYTF.

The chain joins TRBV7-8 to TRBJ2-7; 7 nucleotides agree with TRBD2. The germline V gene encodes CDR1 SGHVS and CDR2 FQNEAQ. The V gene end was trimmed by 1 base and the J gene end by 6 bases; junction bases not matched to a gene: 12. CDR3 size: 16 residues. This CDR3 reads CASSLGWAGAIGEQYF. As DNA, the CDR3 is TGTGCCAGCAGCTTAGGTTGGGCGGGAGCTATCGGCGAGCAGTACTTC.

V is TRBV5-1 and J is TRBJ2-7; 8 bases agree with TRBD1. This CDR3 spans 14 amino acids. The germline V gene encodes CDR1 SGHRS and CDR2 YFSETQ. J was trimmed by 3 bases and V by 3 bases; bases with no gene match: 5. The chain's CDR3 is CASSWTGQGYEQYF. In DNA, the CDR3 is TGCGCCAGCAGCTGGACAGGACAGGGCTACGAGCAGTACTTC.

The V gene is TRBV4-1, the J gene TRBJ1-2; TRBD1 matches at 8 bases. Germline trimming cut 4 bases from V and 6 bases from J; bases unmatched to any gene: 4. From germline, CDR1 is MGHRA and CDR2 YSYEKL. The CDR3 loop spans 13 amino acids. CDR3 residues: CASSRGQGNGYTF. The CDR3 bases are TGCGCCAGCAGCCGCGGACAGGGAAATGGCTACACCTTC.

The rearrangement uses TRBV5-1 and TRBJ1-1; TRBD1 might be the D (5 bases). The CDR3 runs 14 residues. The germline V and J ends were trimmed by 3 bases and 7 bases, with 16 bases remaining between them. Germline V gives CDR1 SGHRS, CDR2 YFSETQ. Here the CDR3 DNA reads TGCGCCAGCAGCTCCGGGACCGCTGCGGTTGAAGCTTTCTTT. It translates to CASSSGTAAVEAFF.

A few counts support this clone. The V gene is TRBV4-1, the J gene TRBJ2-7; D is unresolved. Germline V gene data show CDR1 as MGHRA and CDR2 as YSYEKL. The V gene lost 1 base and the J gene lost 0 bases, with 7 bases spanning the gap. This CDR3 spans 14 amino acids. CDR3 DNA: TGCGCCAGCAGCCAAGGGCGGAACTCCTACGAGCAGTACTTC. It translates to CASSQGRNSYEQYF.

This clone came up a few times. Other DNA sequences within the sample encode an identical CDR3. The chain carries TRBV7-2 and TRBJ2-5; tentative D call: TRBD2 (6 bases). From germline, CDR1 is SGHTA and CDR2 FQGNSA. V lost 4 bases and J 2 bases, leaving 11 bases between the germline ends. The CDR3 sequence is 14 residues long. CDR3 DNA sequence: TGTGCCAGCAGCTACGGAGGGCAGCAAGAGACCCAGTACTTC. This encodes CASSYGGQQETQYF.

Here the CDR3 DNA reads TGTGCCACCCGCCCGGGACTAGCGCGCTCCTACGAGCAGTACTTC. Its protein product is CATRPGLARSYEQYF. The J gene is TRBJ2-7, the V gene TRBV28; 10 bases are shared with TRBD2. V lost 10 bases, J lost 0 bases, and 9 bases stayed unmatched. This CDR3 comprises 15 residues. Germline V gene data show CDR1 as MDHEN and CDR2 as SYDVKM.

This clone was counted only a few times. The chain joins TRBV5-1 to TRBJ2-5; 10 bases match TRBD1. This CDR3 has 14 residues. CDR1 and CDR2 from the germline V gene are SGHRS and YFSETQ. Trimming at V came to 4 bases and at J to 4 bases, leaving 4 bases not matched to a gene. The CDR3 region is CASSGDRGGETQYF. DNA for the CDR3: TGCGCCAGCAGCGGGGACAGGGGTGGAGAGACCCAGTACTTC. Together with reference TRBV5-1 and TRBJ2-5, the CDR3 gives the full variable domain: KAGVTQTPRYLIKTRGQQVTLSCSPISGHRSVSWYQQTPGQGLQFLFEYFSETQRNKGNFPGRFSGRQFSNSRSEMNVSTLELGDSALYLCASSGDRGGETQYFGPGTRLLVL.

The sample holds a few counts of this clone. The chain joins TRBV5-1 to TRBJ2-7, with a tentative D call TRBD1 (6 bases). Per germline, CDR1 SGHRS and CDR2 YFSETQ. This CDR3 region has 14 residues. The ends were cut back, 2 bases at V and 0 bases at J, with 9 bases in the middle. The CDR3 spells CASSLGQSSYEQYF. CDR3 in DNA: TGCGCCAGCAGCTTAGGACAGAGCTCCTACGAGCAGTACTTC.